This T cell receptor (beta chain) is from a study of T cell responses to AZD1222 COVID-19 vaccine. Whole-study context: Pooling was applied to second doses at about 4 or about 12 weeks. Notes on the study in general: Donors skewed white British and female; clonal diversity was possibly underestimated. Targeting of unmutated variant regions was reportedly seen in nearly half of spike-specific TCRs. No day 14 peak samples; only post-peak repertoires were characterized.

Concerning this clone itself: Its antigen is not identified.

Using immunoSEQ multiplex PCR, the repertoire was profiled, and TCRdb retains in-frame clones only, with some absent. The sample lists 70,000 or so clones, around 89% occurring once. J gave up 3 bases and V 3 bases, and 4 bases lay outside the gene matches. This CDR3 contains 15 residues. Germline V CDR1 and CDR2: SGHTA, FQGNSA. The source is an adult in good health. The sequencing here drew on peripheral blood, taken on day 0 of AZD1222 vaccination. This chain uses TRBV7-2 with TRBJ2-7, with TRBD1 identical over 11 bases. CDR3 sequence reads: CASSFRDRGFYEQYF. The DNA for the CDR3 is TGTGCCAGCAGCTTCCGGGACAGGGGGTTCTACGAGCAGTACTTC.